The following is a T cell receptor beta chain sequence with its context. Its antigen is unidentified. Four PCR rounds used nested alpha and beta constant region primers plus the SP2 primer. TCRdb reprocessed the 5' RACE reads with MiXCR, giving one entry per CDR3 protein. The table records about 62,000 distinct CDR3 sequences, 6.5% to 9% of them present only once. This record belongs to a study of naive and memory T cell subsets. Whole-study results and caveats: Potentially, T cell activation and differentiation skew this RNA-based measurement.

TCR cDNA received a 3' ligated oligonucleotide that carried a UMI. Whole-blood samples were 2.5 to 3 ml of peripheral blood from healthy adult volunteers. Input was about 1 to 1,100 ng of DNase-treated total RNA without cell sorting. V lost 6 bases and J 5 bases, leaving 17 bases between the germline ends. In germline, CDR1 is MDHEN, CDR2 SYDVKM. The CDR3 length is 14 residues. V and J are TRBV28 and TRBJ2-7, with D tentatively TRBD1 (6 bases). The receptor's source is a female donor in good health. CDR3 protein: CASRPTGKGNEQYF. In DNA, the CDR3 is TGTGCCAGCAGACCTACAGGGAAGGGGAACGAGCAGTACTTC.